The subject of this entry is one T cell receptor beta chain. The table came from immunoSEQ multiplex PCR; TCRdb's copy has only in-frame clones and leaves some out. The data show around 330,000 clones, 60% to 80% seen once. The data were obtained in a study of cytotoxic CD8 clonotypes in ibrutinib-treated CLL. Study background: Sequenced samples delivered averages of 200,000 to 300,000 productive templates and roughly 100,000 productive rearrangements.

V was pared by 4 bases and J by 12 bases, with 22 bases between. Germline loops: CDR1 MGHRA, CDR2 YSYEKL. The length of the CDR3 is 14 residues. The receptor comes from a human donor with chronic lymphocytic leukemia. The specimen was PBMCs, collected after 36 months of ibrutinib treatment. The V gene is TRBV4-1, the J gene TRBJ2-7; D gene ambiguous. The CDR3 bases are TGCGCCAGCAGCCGGGTACTTGAACCCGGCGAGTGGTACTTC. As protein: CASSRVLEPGEWYF.